These T cell receptor beta chains were read from a single sample in a study of shared clonotypes between healthy human individuals. Libraries were prepared by immunoSEQ multiplex PCR; TCRdb keeps only in-frame clonotypes and omits some of them. The profile shows over a million clones, roughly 96% of them singletons. The sample consisted of naive CD4+ T cells sorted from blood. These receptors all come from a man younger than 45 in good health. Each CDR3 is given with its conserved first and last residue. A D gene is named only where the DNA matches it firmly. A clone size is listed for some rows: how often the clone was seen (once, few, many), or a class if it is expanded.

>TRBJ2-5|TRBV2|.|.
TGTGCCAGCAGTCTCCTTACAGGGCAGGAGACCCAGTACTTC
CASSLLTGQETQYF
>TRBJ2-7|TRBV5-1|once|.
TGCGCCAGCAGCTCCCCCGGGACACCTGTGGACGAGCAGTACTTC
CASSSPGTPVDEQYF
>TRBJ1-2|TRBV5-1|.|.
TGCGCCAGCAGTTCGGGACATTATGGCTACACCTTC
CASSSGHYGYTF
>TRBJ2-3|TRBV9|.|.
TGTGCCAGCAGGGGGGGTCCGGGACAACTCACAGATACGCAGTATTTT
CASRGGPGQLTDTQYF
>TRBJ2-7|TRBV4-1|.|TRBD1
TGCGCCAGCAGCCATGAACCGGGACAGGGGGGCCACGAGCAGTACTTC
CASSHEPGQGGHEQYF
>TRBJ2-3|TRBV11-2|.|TRBD2
TGTGCCAGCAGGACGTGGGGGGGGAAAGGAGATACGCAGTATTTT
CASRTWGGKGDTQYF
>TRBJ2-3|TRBV6-1|.|TRBD2
TGTGCCAGCAGCGCCCTAGCGGGAGGGCCGGATACGCAGTATTTT
CASSALAGGPDTQYF
>TRBJ2-2|TRBV13|.|.
TGTGCCAGCAGCCTACGGGCGAACACCGGGGAGCTGTTTTTT
CASSLRANTGELFF
>TRBJ1-5|TRBV2|.|.
TGTGCCAGCAGACAGGTCTATGGCAATCAGCCCCAGCATTTT
CASRQVYGNQPQHF
>TRBJ2-2|TRBV7-2|.|.
TGTGCCAGCAGCTTAGTGGTGTCTACCACCGGGGAGCTGTTTTTT
CASSLVVSTTGELFF
>TRBJ1-1|TRBV28|.|.
TGTGCCAGCAGTTTGGGGGGCACCGGAACCACTGAAGCTTTCTTT
CASSLGGTGTTEAFF
>TRBJ1-2|TRBV5-6|.|TRBD1
TGTGCCAGCAGCGGCTCCGGGACAGGGCAGGGCTACACCTTC
CASSGSGTGQGYTF
>TRBJ2-3|TRBV7-3|.|.
TGTGCCAGCAGCCCGACGAATCCTTTTGCAGATACGCAGTATTTT
CASSPTNPFADTQYF
>TRBJ1-3|TRBV2|.|.
TGTGCCAGCAGTGCGAGACTTTTAGTTGGTTCTGGAAACACCATATATTTT
CASSARLLVGSGNTIYF
>TRBJ1-1|TRBV11-2|.|TRBD1
TGTGCCAGCAGCCTCCGGGACAGGGTTAACACTGAAGCTTTCTTT
CASSLRDRVNTEAFF
>TRBJ1-1|TRBV14|.|.
TGTGCCAGCAGCCAAAGGACGGGGATGAACACTGAAGCTTTCTTT
CASSQRTGMNTEAFF